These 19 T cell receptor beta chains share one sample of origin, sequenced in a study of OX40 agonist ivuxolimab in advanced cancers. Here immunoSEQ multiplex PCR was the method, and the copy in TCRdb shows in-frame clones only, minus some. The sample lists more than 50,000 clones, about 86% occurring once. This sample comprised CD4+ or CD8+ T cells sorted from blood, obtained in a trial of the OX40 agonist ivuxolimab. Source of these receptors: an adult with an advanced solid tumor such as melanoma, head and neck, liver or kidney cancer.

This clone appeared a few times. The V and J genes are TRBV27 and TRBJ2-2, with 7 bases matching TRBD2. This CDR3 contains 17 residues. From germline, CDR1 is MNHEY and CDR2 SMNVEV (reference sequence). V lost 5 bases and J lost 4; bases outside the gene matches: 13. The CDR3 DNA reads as TGTGCCAGCAGTCTCCTAACCGCCAGGGAGGGCACCGGGGAGCTGTTTTTT. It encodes CASSLLTAREGTGELFF.

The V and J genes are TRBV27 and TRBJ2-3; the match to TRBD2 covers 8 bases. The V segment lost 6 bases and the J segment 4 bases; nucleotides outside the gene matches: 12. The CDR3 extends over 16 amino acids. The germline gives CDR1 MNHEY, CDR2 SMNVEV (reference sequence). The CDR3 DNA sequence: TGTGCCAGCAGCCCGACCTTAGCGGGGTGGGCAGATACGCAGTATTTT. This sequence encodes CASSPTLAGWADTQYF.

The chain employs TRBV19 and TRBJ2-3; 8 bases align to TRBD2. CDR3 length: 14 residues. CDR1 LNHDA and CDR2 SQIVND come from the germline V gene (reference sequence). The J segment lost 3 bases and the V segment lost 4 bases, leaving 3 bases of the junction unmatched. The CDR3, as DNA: TGTGCCAGTAGTAGTACTAGCGGAACAGATACGCAGTATTTT. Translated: CASSSTSGTDTQYF.

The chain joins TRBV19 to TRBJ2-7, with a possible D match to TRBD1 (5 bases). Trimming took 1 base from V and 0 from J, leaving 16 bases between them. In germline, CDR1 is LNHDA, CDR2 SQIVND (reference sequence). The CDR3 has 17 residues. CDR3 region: CASSIVSLPGNSYEQYF. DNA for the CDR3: TGTGCCAGTAGTATAGTGAGCCTCCCAGGGAACTCCTACGAGCAGTACTTC.

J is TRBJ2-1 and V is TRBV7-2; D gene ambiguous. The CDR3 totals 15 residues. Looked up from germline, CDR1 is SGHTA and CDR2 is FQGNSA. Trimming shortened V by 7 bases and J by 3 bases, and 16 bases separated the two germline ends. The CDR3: CASNPGPGNYNEQFF. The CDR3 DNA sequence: TGTGCCAGCAACCCCGGCCCTGGGAACTACAATGAGCAGTTCTTC.

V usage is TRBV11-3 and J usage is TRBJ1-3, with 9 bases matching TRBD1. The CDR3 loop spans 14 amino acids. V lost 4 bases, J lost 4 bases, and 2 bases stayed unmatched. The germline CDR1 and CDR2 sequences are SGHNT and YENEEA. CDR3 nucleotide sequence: TGTGCCAGCAGCTCGGGACAGGGAGGAAACACCATATATTTT. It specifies CASSSGQGGNTIYF.

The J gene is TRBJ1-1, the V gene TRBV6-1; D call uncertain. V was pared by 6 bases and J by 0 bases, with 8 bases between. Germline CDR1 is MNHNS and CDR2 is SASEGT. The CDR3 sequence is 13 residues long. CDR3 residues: CASRLGLNTEAFF. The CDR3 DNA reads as TGTGCCAGCAGGTTAGGGTTGAACACTGAAGCTTTCTTT.

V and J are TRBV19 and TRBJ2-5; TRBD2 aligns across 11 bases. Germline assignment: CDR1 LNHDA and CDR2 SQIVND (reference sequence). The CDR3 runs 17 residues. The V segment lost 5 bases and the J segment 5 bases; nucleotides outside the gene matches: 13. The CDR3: CASSRGTSGGIRETQYF. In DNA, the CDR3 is TGTGCCAGTAGTCGGGGGACTAGCGGTGGGATACGGGAGACCCAGTACTTC.

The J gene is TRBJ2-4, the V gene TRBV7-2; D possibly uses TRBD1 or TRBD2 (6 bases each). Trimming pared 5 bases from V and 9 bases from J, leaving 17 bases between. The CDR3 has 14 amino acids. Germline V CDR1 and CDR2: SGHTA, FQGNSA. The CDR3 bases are TGTGCCAGCAGCACCACCGAGGGGGGAGGCATTCAGTACTTC. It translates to CASSTTEGGGIQYF. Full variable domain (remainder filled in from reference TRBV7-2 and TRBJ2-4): GAGVSQSPSNKVTEKGKDVELRCDPISGHTALYWYRQSLGQGLEFLIYFQGNSAPDKSGLPSDRFSAERTGGSVSTLTIQRTQQEDSAVYLCASSTTEGGGIQYFGAGTRLSVL.

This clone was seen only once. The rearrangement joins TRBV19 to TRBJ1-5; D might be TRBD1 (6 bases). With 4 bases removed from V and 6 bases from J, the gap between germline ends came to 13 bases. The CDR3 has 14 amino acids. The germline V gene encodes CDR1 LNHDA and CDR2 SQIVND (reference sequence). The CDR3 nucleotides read TGTGCCAGTAGTAGAGGGGGGCGGGGTCAGCCCCAGCATTTT. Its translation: CASSRGGRGQPQHF.

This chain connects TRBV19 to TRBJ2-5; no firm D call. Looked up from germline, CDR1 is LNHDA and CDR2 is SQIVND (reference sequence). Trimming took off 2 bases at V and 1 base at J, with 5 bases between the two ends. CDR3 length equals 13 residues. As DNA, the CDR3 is TGTGCCAGTAGTATAAGCATCCAAGAGACCCAGTACTTC. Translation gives CASSISIQETQYF.

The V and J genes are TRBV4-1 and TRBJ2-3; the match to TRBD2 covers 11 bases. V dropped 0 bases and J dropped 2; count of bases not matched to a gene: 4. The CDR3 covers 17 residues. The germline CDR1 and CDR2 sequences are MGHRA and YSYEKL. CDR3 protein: CASSQEATSGATDTQYF. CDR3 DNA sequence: TGCGCCAGCAGCCAAGAAGCGACTAGCGGGGCCACAGATACGCAGTATTTT.

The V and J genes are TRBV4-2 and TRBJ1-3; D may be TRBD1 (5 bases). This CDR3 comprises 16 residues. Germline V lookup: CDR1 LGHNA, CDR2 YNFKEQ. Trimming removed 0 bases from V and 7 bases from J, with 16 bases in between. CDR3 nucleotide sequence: TGTGCCAGCAGCCAAGAGGTTAGGGGCTCAGATAACACCATATATTTT. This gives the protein CASSQEVRGSDNTIYF.

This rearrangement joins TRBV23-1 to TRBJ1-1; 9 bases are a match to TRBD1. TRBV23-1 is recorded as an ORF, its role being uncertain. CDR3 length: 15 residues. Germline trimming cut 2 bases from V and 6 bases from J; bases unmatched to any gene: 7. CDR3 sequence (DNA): TGCGCCAGCAGTCAAAGGGACAGGGTCGGCGCTGAAGCTTTCTTT. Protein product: CASSQRDRVGAEAFF.

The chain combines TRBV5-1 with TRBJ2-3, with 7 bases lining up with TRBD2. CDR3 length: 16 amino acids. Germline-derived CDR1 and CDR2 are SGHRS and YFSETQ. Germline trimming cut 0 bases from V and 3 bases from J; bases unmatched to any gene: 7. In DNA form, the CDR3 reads TGCGCCAGCAGCTTGGCCGCCACTAGCGTAACAGATACGCAGTATTTT. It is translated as CASSLAATSVTDTQYF.

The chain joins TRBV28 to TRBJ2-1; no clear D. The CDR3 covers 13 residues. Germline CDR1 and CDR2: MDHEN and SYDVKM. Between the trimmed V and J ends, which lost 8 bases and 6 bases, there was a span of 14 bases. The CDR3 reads CASRVGQLNEQFF. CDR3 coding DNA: TGTGCCAGCCGAGTTGGGCAGCTCAATGAGCAGTTCTTC.

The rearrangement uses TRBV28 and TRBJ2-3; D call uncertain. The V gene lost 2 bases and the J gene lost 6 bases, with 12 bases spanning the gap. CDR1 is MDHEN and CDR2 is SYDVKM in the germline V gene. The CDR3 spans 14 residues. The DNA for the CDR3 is TGTGCCAGCAGTTTAGGCCTCCAATGGGATACGCAGTATTTT. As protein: CASSLGLQWDTQYF.

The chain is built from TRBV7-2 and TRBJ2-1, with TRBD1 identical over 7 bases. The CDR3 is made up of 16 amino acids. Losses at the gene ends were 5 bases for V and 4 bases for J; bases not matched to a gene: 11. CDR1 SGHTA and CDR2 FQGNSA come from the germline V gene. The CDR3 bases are TGTGCCAGCAGCCCCTCCAGGGGGTCCCCGTACAATGAGCAGTTCTTC. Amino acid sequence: CASSPSRGSPYNEQFF.

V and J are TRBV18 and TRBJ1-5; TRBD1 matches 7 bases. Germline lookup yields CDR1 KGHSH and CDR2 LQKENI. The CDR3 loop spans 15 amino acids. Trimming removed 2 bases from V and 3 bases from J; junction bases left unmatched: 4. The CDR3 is CASSPNRGDNQPQHF. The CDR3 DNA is TGTGCCAGCTCACCAAACAGGGGTGACAATCAGCCCCAGCATTTT.